This entry features one TCR beta chain sequence. This entry belongs to a study of blood T cell repertoires in COVID-19. Overall study: PBMCs, B-cell-depleted T cells, or T cells provided the cDNA or gDNA that made up the material.

TCRdb's table, derived via immunoSEQ multiplex PCR, lists solely in-frame clones and lacks some. The table has approximately 90,000 clones, 80% seen once. The CDR3 covers 15 residues. CDR1 is WNHNN, CDR2 SYGVQD, per germline (reference sequence). V trimming: 7 bases; J trimming: 2 bases; junction bases outside the gene matches: 10. The rearrangement joins TRBV10-1 to TRBJ1-2, with TRBD1 matching over 7 bases. The sequence came from a woman of 80 years or more with acute or convalescent COVID-19. The source material was peripheral blood. The CDR3 bases are TGCGCCAGCACAACCCCGGGACAGAAAAACTATGGCTACACCTTC. Translating gives CASTTPGQKNYGYTF.